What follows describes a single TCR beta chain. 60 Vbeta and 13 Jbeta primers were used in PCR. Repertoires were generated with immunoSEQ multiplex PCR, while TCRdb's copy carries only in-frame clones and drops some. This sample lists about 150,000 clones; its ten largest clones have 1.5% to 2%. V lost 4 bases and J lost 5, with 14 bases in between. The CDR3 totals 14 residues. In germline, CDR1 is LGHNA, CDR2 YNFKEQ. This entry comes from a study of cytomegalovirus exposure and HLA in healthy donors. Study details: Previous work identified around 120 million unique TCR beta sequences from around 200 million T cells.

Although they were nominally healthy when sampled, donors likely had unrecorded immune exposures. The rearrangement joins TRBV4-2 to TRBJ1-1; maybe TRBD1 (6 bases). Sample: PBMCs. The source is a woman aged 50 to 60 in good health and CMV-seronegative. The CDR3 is CASSLRTGLTEAFF. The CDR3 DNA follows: TGTGCCAGCAGCCTTAGAACAGGGTTAACTGAAGCTTTCTTT.